This T cell receptor beta chain emerged from a study of beta chain features in type 1 diabetes. Study overall: Patients looked much like healthy donors when it came to age, gender and cell yields.

CDR1 is KGHSH and CDR2 is LQKENI in the germline V gene. There are 16 residues in the CDR3. Trimming took off 3 bases at V and 0 bases at J, with 12 bases between the two ends. Expressed TCRB transcripts were sequenced because the entire RNA isolate underwent reverse transcription. The repertoire was sequenced with immunoSEQ multiplex PCR; TCRdb's copy has only in-frame clones and lacks some. Seen here are some 40,000 clones, around 49% observed once, and the top ten hold 0.72%. Every single donor gave one heparinised blood draw, and these averaged around 0.12 L. Staining for CD45RO/CCR7/CD25/CD127/CD95/CD27 allowed sorting of CD4+ naive, central memory, regulatory and stem cell-like memory cells.

The sequence was collected from a woman younger than 30 in good health. The sequenced sample was central memory CD4+ T cells from blood. The chain is built from TRBV18 and TRBJ1-5; no reliable D call. The CDR3 is CASSPGRGDSNQPQHF. Written as DNA, the CDR3 is TGTGCCAGCTCACCGGGTCGGGGTGATAGCAATCAGCCCCAGCATTTT.